The 30 T cell receptor beta chains presented below share a single source sample, sequenced in a study of identifying expanded T cells in peripheral blood. Some clones are missing from TCRdb's copy, which holds only in-frame ones; the method was immunoSEQ multiplex PCR. Of over 65,000 clones in the sample, 80% to 90% were seen once. Material: blood. The receptors come from a person between 18 and 75 years old in good health.

This chain connects TRBV2 to TRBJ1-1, with a weak D call TRBD1 (5 bases). V was cut by 6 bases and J by 4 bases, with 15 bases left in between. Germline CDR1 is SNHLY and CDR2 is FYNNEI. This CDR3 region has 14 residues. This CDR3 reads CASSYQEGFTEAFF. For the CDR3, the DNA is TGTGCCAGCAGCTACCAGGAGGGGTTCACTGAAGCTTTCTTT.

The rearrangement joins TRBV12-5 to TRBJ2-6; D is possibly TRBD1 (5 bases). V dropped 2 bases and J dropped 0 bases, with 14 bases sitting between them. The CDR3 totals 18 residues. Germline lookup yields CDR1 LGHNT and CDR2 FRNRAP. CDR3 nucleotides: TGTGCTAGTGGTTTGCCCCGACAGACCACCTCTGGGGCCAACGTCCTGACTTTC. It is translated as CASGLPRQTTSGANVLTF.

The chain is built from TRBV6-1 and TRBJ2-7; D remains unclear. V dropped 6 bases and J dropped 2 bases, with 17 bases sitting between them. Per the germline V gene, CDR1 is MNHNS and CDR2 is SASEGT. The CDR3 has 15 residues. CDR3 in amino acids: CASSDFDLGTYEQYF. For the CDR3, the DNA is TGTGCCAGCAGCGATTTCGACCTGGGGACCTACGAGCAGTACTTC.

This clone has just one count. The genes are TRBV6-6 and TRBJ2-1, with D perhaps assigned TRBD1 or TRBD2 (6 bases each). Germline V gene data show CDR1 as MNHNY and CDR2 as SVGAGI (reference sequence). Trimming cost V 8 bases and J 0 bases, with 8 bases left between them. This CDR3 has 13 amino acids. CDR3 DNA sequence: TGTGCCAGCGGGGGGCACTCCTACAATGAGCAGTTCTTC. Encoded protein: CASGGHSYNEQFF.

The chain uses TRBV5-4 and TRBJ2-1; D is possibly TRBD1 or TRBD2 (5 bases each). This CDR3 comprises 14 residues. V lost 6 bases, J lost 2 bases, and 12 bases lay in between. Germline CDR1 SGHNT, CDR2 YYREEE (reference sequence). The CDR3 reads CASTRDRAYNEQFF. The CDR3, as DNA: TGTGCCAGCACCCGGGACCGAGCCTACAATGAGCAGTTCTTC.

The chain carries TRBV5-1 and TRBJ1-1; 8 bases align to TRBD1. Germline CDR1 and CDR2: SGHRS and YFSETQ. This CDR3 is built from 15 residues. The trim removed 3 bases at V and 1 base at J, leaving 5 bases unmatched. CDR3 coding DNA: TGCGCCAGCAGCTATTCCGGGACAGGGAACACTGAAGCTTTCTTT. It is translated as CASSYSGTGNTEAFF.

J is TRBJ2-5 and V is TRBV7-9; unclear D gene. The V end was cut by 5 bases, the J end by 3 bases, with 16 bases between. The germline gives CDR1 SEHNR, CDR2 FQNEAQ (reference sequence). The CDR3 runs to 15 residues. CDR3 in amino acids: CASSPVGSPKETQYF. The DNA of the CDR3 is TGTGCCAGCAGCCCCGTTGGGTCCCCAAAAGAGACCCAGTACTTC.

The count of this clone is one. J is TRBJ2-2 and V is TRBV5-1; TRBD1 is a possible D gene (6 bases). In germline, CDR1 is SGHRS, CDR2 YFSETQ. This CDR3 is 14 amino acids long. The V and J ends lost 4 bases and 5 bases respectively, with 12 bases between them. CDR3 region: CASSLQGDTGELFF. The CDR3 nucleotides are TGCGCCAGCAGCCTACAGGGAGATACCGGGGAGCTGTTTTTT.

This clone was seen just once. The chain has TRBV10-1 and TRBJ2-5; TRBD2 agrees at 11 bases. Per germline, CDR1 WNHNN and CDR2 SYGVQD (reference sequence). Trimming at V came to 0 bases and at J to 4 bases, leaving 7 bases not matched to a gene. The CDR3 length is 17 residues. CDR3 protein: CASSESPGTSGGETQYF. The CDR3, as DNA: TGCGCCAGCAGTGAGTCGCCCGGGACTAGCGGTGGAGAGACCCAGTACTTC.

This clone appeared a few times. The V and J genes are TRBV7-9 and TRBJ2-7, with D perhaps matching TRBD1 (6 bases). Per the germline V gene, CDR1 is SEHNR and CDR2 is FQNEAQ (reference sequence). The CDR3 totals 14 residues. Trimming stripped 3 bases from V and 1 base from J, with 10 bases between. The CDR3 bases are TGTGCCAGCAGCTTTGGACAGCCTTCCTACGAGCAGTACTTC. This sequence encodes CASSFGQPSYEQYF.

The rearrangement uses TRBV29-1 and TRBJ1-1; no definite D call. V lost 5 bases and J 7 bases, leaving 23 bases between the germline ends. CDR3 length: 15 residues. The germline gives CDR1 SQVTM, CDR2 ANQGSEA. The CDR3 spells CSVQMRTSWVNEAFF. The CDR3 DNA follows: TGCAGCGTTCAAATGCGAACCTCATGGGTCAATGAAGCTTTCTTT.

The V gene is TRBV4-1, the J gene TRBJ2-7; possible D gene TRBD1, 8 bases. Germline V CDR1 and CDR2: MGHRA, YSYEKL. With 0 bases removed from V and 5 bases from J, the gap between germline ends came to 14 bases. CDR3 length: 15 residues. CDR3 DNA: TGCGCCAGCAGCCAAGACCCAACAGGGGGGGACGAGCAGTACTTC. Its translation is CASSQDPTGGDEQYF.

This chain connects TRBV5-1 to TRBJ2-3, with TRBD1 as a possible D gene (6 bases). The length of the CDR3 is 16 residues. The V end lost 2 bases, the J end lost 3 bases, and 16 bases lay between the germline ends. CDR1 is SGHRS and CDR2 is YFSETQ in the germline V gene. In DNA, the CDR3 is TGCGCCAGCAGCTTAGGGGGTGGGCGCACAACAGATACGCAGTATTTT. Encoded protein: CASSLGGGRTTDTQYF.

The gene calls are TRBV19 and TRBJ1-2, with D tentatively TRBD1 (6 bases). Germline V gene data show CDR1 as LNHDA and CDR2 as SQIVND (reference sequence). V was trimmed by 5 bases and J by 4 bases, leaving 23 bases between them. The CDR3 totals 17 residues. The CDR3 region has the DNA TGTGCCAGTAGTCCCGTACAGGGCTACGCCGGGACCTATGGCTACACCTTC. Its translation: CASSPVQGYAGTYGYTF.

The chain combines TRBV30 with TRBJ2-1, with D hard to call. Germline CDR1 reads GTSNPN; CDR2 reads SVGIG (reference sequence). The V gene lost 4 bases and the J gene lost 8 bases, with 15 bases spanning the gap. The CDR3 loop spans 13 amino acids. CDR3 DNA: TGTGCCTGGACCGGTGACACCCGGGATGAGCAGTTCTTC. Translating gives CAWTGDTRDEQFF.

The V gene is TRBV6-1, the J gene TRBJ1-2; 8 positions agree with TRBD1. The germline CDR1 and CDR2 sequences are MNHNS and SASEGT. This CDR3 is 15 amino acids long. J gave up 2 bases and V 7 bases, and 9 bases lay outside the gene matches. CDR3 protein: CASTQGASLNYGYTF. The DNA for the CDR3 is TGTGCCAGCACCCAGGGGGCTTCTCTCAACTATGGCTACACCTTC.

The chain employs TRBV10-3 and TRBJ2-5, with D maybe TRBD2 (5 bases). The germline V and J ends were trimmed by 5 bases and 2 bases, with 9 bases remaining between them. The germline CDR1 and CDR2 sequences are ENHRY and SYGVKD. CDR3 length equals 13 residues. The CDR3 sequence: CAISPGNQETQYF. The CDR3 DNA sequence: TGTGCCATCAGTCCGGGAAATCAAGAGACCCAGTACTTC.

V gene TRBV10-2 combines with J gene TRBJ1-2; TRBD1 agrees at 7 bases. The CDR3 contains 13 residues. Trimming cost V 6 bases and J 2 bases; bases outside gene matches: 3. Germline CDR1 WSHSY, CDR2 SAAADI. Here the CDR3 reads CASRETGNYGYTF. In DNA form, the CDR3 reads TGCGCCAGCAGGGAGACAGGGAACTATGGCTACACCTTC.

J is TRBJ1-1 and V is TRBV18; 8 bases align to TRBD1. The CDR3 is 17 amino acids. CDR1 is KGHSH and CDR2 is LQKENI in the germline V gene. Trimming cost V 0 bases and J 6 bases; bases outside gene matches: 12. CDR3 in amino acids: CASSPPQGAFGFSEAFF. As DNA, the CDR3 is TGTGCCAGCTCACCACCTCAGGGGGCGTTCGGATTTTCTGAAGCTTTCTTT.

V is TRBV19 and J is TRBJ1-4; D ambiguous. CDR1 is LNHDA, CDR2 SQIVND, per germline (reference sequence). Trimming removed 7 bases at V and 5 bases at J, with 14 bases between. This CDR3 has 14 amino acids. This CDR3 reads CASTAGWGNEKLFF. The CDR3 DNA follows: TGTGCCAGTACGGCCGGTTGGGGAAATGAAAAACTGTTTTTT.

CDR3 amino acids: CASSLSPNSGGVGGYTF. The CDR3 bases are TGTGCCAGCAGTTTATCGCCGAACTCAGGGGGCGTGGGGGGCTACACCTTC. The chain couples TRBV27 to TRBJ1-2; 8 bases align to TRBD1. The length of the CDR3 is 17 residues. CDR1 is MNHEY and CDR2 is SMNVEV in the germline V gene (reference sequence). After removal of 0 bases from V and 8 bases from J, the junction contained 14 bases not matched to a gene.

The chain recombines TRBV5-4 with TRBJ2-6, with TRBD1 matching 7 bases. Germline CDR1 reads SGHNT; CDR2 reads YYREEE (reference sequence). The J segment lost 0 bases and the V segment lost 4 bases, leaving 4 bases of the junction unmatched. The CDR3 contains 16 residues. The CDR3 is CASSRGQLSGANVLTF. DNA for the CDR3: TGTGCCAGCAGCAGGGGACAGCTCTCTGGGGCCAACGTCCTGACTTTC. Together with reference TRBV5-4 and TRBJ2-6, the CDR3 gives the full variable domain: ETGVTQSPTHLIKTRGQQVTLRCSSQSGHNTVSWYQQALGQGPQFIFQYYREEENGRGNFPPRFSGLQFPNYSSELNVNALELDDSALYLCASSRGQLSGANVLTFGAGSRLTVL.

The chain recombines TRBV2 with TRBJ2-1; D gene uncertain. The CDR3 contains 12 residues. Deletions cut 5 bases from V and 10 bases from J, with 12 bases between. The V gene's germline CDR1 is SNHLY and CDR2 FYNNEI. The CDR3 DNA is TGTGCCAGCAGTACCCGAGTTAGGGAGCAGTTCTTC. Translated, it gives CASSTRVREQFF.

The chain employs TRBV5-4 and TRBJ2-4; 8 bases are a match to TRBD2. Germline CDR1 reads SGHNT; CDR2 reads YYREEE (reference sequence). The ends lost 0 bases at V and 3 bases at J; junction bases unmatched: 2. This CDR3 is 15 amino acids long. The CDR3 coding sequence is TGTGCCAGCAGCTTGGGCGGGGGGATCAAAAACATTCAGTACTTC. This gives the protein CASSLGGGIKNIQYF. Together with reference TRBV5-4 and TRBJ2-4, the CDR3 gives the full variable domain: ETGVTQSPTHLIKTRGQQVTLRCSSQSGHNTVSWYQQALGQGPQFIFQYYREEENGRGNFPPRFSGLQFPNYSSELNVNALELDDSALYLCASSLGGGIKNIQYFGAGTRLSVL.

V and J are TRBV30 and TRBJ2-7, with no clear D. Looked up from germline, CDR1 is GTSNPN and CDR2 is SVGIG (reference sequence). V lost 4 bases to trimming and J lost 3 bases, with 7 bases between them. The CDR3 is 11 residues long. The CDR3 sequence is CAWTSVYEQYF. CDR3 sequence (DNA): TGTGCCTGGACCTCGGTCTACGAGCAGTACTTC. Combining the CDR3 with reference TRBV30 and TRBJ2-7 gives the whole variable domain SQTIHQWPATLVQPVGSPLSLECTVEGTSNPNLYWYRQAAGRGLQLLFYSVGIGQISSEVPQNLSASRPQDRQFILSSKKLLLSDSGFYLCAWTSVYEQYFGPGTRLTVT.

This clone has a handful of counts. The DNA of the CDR3 is TGTGCCATCACCCCGGACAGGGACCGCTACACCTTC. It is translated as CAITPDRDRYTF. The chain couples TRBV10-3 to TRBJ1-2; 8 bases line up with TRBD1. CDR1 and CDR2 (germline): ENHRY, SYGVKD. Germline trimming cut 7 bases from V and 9 bases from J; bases unmatched to any gene: 7. The CDR3 loop spans 12 amino acids.

The J gene is TRBJ2-3, the V gene TRBV4-3; D not certain. The germline gives CDR1 LGHNA, CDR2 YSLEER. The CDR3 consists of 14 residues. V was clipped by 0 bases and J by 3 bases, with 7 bases between them. CDR3 sequence (DNA): TGCGCCAGCAGCCAAGATATAAGAACAGATACGCAGTATTTT. The encoded protein is CASSQDIRTDTQYF.

J is TRBJ2-1 and V is TRBV5-4; D not certain. With 6 bases removed from V and 8 bases from J, the gap between germline ends came to 15 bases. This CDR3 is 13 amino acids long. Germline V CDR1 and CDR2: SGHNT, YYREEE (reference sequence). CDR3 nucleotide sequence: TGTGCCAGCACCTCACCCTCGGGCGATGAGCAGTTCTTC. Translated, it gives CASTSPSGDEQFF.

The chain employs TRBV6-5 and TRBJ2-5, with TRBD1 matching 9 bases. This CDR3 contains 14 residues. Germline trimming cut 9 bases from V and 5 bases from J; bases unmatched to any gene: 10. Germline V gene data show CDR1 as MNHEY and CDR2 as SVGAGI. The CDR3 DNA is TGTGCCAGGCCCCGGGGACAGGGATCGGAGACCCAGTACTTC. It yields the protein CARPRGQGSETQYF.

The chain uses TRBV5-1 and TRBJ2-1; D perhaps matches TRBD1 (6 bases). The CDR3 contains 14 residues. With 4 bases removed from V and 4 bases from J, the gap between germline ends came to 12 bases. Germline V lookup: CDR1 SGHRS, CDR2 YFSETQ. The CDR3 DNA sequence: TGCGCCAGCAGCCTGGGACACATTTACAATGAGCAGTTCTTC. Protein product: CASSLGHIYNEQFF.